This T cell receptor (beta chain) was retrieved from a study of blood T cell repertoires in COVID-19. Across the whole study: Samples representing acute and convalescent COVID-19 were sourced from the United States, Italy and Spain. The cDNA or gDNA used as material had been derived from T cells, B-cell-depleted T cells, or PBMCs.

How the authors handled the data: Quantification of nucleated cells was approximated via reference gene primer amplification. Measured with immunoSEQ multiplex PCR; TCRdb has only the in-frame clones, and not every one. Clone size and V and J calls were adopted from that table, with D and trimming inferred from the DNA. The table has about 220,000 clones, roughly 82% seen once. V lost 0 bases and J lost 4, with 13 bases in between. Germline-derived CDR1 and CDR2 are SGDLS and YYNGEE. CDR3 size: 15 residues. This TCR was recovered from a woman between 65 and 79 years old with acute or convalescent COVID-19. The rearrangement uses TRBV9 and TRBJ1-1; D perhaps matches TRBD1 (6 bases). Source material: peripheral blood. The DNA of the CDR3 is TGTGCCAGCAGCGTAGGATCTGGGGGCATCACTGAAGCTTTCTTT. Translated: CASSVGSGGITEAFF.